The 19 T cell receptor beta chains below come from one sample, sequenced in a study of T-cell reconstitution after alpha-beta-depleted transplantation in children. Molecular barcoding with unique molecular identifiers was used for the TCRbeta library. Each CDR3 protein is one row after TCRdb ran MiXCR on the PCR reads. The sample records about 170,000 distinct CDR3 sequences, more than 9.5% being singletons. This sample comprised PBMCs, obtained before TCRalphabeta/CD19-depleted stem cell transplant. All receptors come from a boy between 2 and 10 years old with acute myeloid leukemia, due to receive a stem cell transplant.

This clonotype was recorded many times. V and J are TRBV28 and TRBJ2-7, with TRBD2 identical over 8 bases. V lost 5 bases and J lost 2; bases outside the gene matches: 11. The CDR3 contains 16 residues. Germline assignment: CDR1 MDHEN and CDR2 SYDVKM. The DNA for the CDR3 is TGTGCCAGCAGTCTTCCGGGACTAGATTTTCCCTACGAGCAGTACTTC. Its translation is CASSLPGLDFPYEQYF.

The chain has TRBV20-1 and TRBJ2-1; D unclear. The germline V gene encodes CDR1 DFQATT and CDR2 SNEGSKA (reference sequence). Trimming cost V 3 bases and J 4 bases, with 13 bases left between them. This CDR3 spans 14 amino acids. The CDR3 reads CSASTDRGYNEQFF. For the CDR3, the DNA is TGCAGTGCTAGTACCGACCGCGGATACAATGAGCAGTTCTTC.

With respect to this clonotype: A much larger clone sits a single nucleotide away, making a read error possible. V and J are TRBV11-2 and TRBJ2-5; 7 bases match TRBD2. The CDR3 runs 15 residues. Unmatched junction bases numbered 8, after V lost 5 bases and J lost 2 bases. Looked up from germline, CDR1 is SGHAT and CDR2 is FQNNGV. The CDR3 DNA follows: TGTGCCAGCAGCCTCGTACTAGCGCGACAAGAGACCCAGTACTTC. Translated: CASSLVLARQETQYF.

This clonotype was recorded at least ten times. The V and J genes are TRBV4-1 and TRBJ2-7; TRBD2 is a possible D gene (5 bases). This CDR3 is 15 amino acids long. CDR1 is MGHRA, CDR2 YSYEKL, per germline. V was trimmed by 1 base and J by 3 bases, leaving 13 bases between them. The CDR3 spells CASSQVQAGGYEQYF. Written as DNA, the CDR3 is TGCGCCAGCAGCCAAGTTCAGGCGGGCGGCTACGAGCAGTACTTC.

Many counts were recorded for this clonotype. CDR3 sequence (DNA): TGTGCCAGCACCCCCTCTGGGGCCAACGTCCTGACTTTC. Protein sequence: CASTPSGANVLTF. This rearrangement joins TRBV6-1 to TRBJ2-6; D remains unclear. The germline V gene encodes CDR1 MNHNS and CDR2 SASEGT. With 7 bases removed from V and 0 bases from J, the gap between germline ends came to 4 bases. The CDR3 has 13 residues.

This clonotype was counted ten times or more. For the CDR3, the DNA is TGTGCCAGTAGGGGACAGGGGGGTTTTGGCTACACCTTC. Protein: CASRGQGGFGYTF. The rearrangement uses TRBV12-3 or TRBV12-4 and TRBJ1-2; 11 positions agree with TRBD1. After removal of 9 bases from V and 7 bases from J, the junction contained 7 bases not matched to a gene. The CDR3 has 13 amino acids.

This clonotype showed up just a few times. The chain couples TRBV11-2 to TRBJ1-6, with 9 nucleotides matching TRBD1. The CDR3 totals 17 residues. The junction had 5 bases not matched to a gene; V was cut back by 3 bases and J by 2 bases. From germline, CDR1 is SGHAT and CDR2 FQNNGV. The CDR3 DNA reads as TGTGCCAGCAGCTTCTGGCGGGACAGGGCCTATAATTCACCCCTCCACTTT. Amino acid sequence: CASSFWRDRAYNSPLHF.

At least ten counts were recorded for this clonotype. The chain's CDR3 is CAISANTGELFF. CDR3 sequence (DNA): TGTGCCATCAGCGCGAACACCGGGGAGCTGTTTTTT. The chain links TRBV10-3 to TRBJ2-2; D gene uncertain. Trimming cost V 6 bases and J 0 bases, with 2 bases left between them. The germline V gene has CDR1 ENHRY and CDR2 SYGVKD. The length of the CDR3 is 12 residues.

This clonotype was counted at least ten times. Possible read error: a much larger clone is one base away. The CDR3 region has the DNA TGCAGTGCTATCTTCTTCCAAGGAGTGAACACTGAAGTTTTCTTT. It yields the protein CSAIFFQGVNTEVFF. The chain employs TRBV20-1 and TRBJ1-1; D unresolved. Looked up from germline, CDR1 is DFQATT and CDR2 is SNEGSKA (reference sequence). CDR3 length equals 15 residues.

There are many counts of this clonotype. This rearrangement joins TRBV20-1 to TRBJ2-3, with 9 bases matching TRBD1. This CDR3 region has 15 residues. The trim removed 6 bases at V and 2 bases at J, leaving 9 bases unmatched. The germline V gene has CDR1 DFQATT and CDR2 SNEGSKA (reference sequence). The CDR3 DNA follows: TGCAGTGCCCGGGACAGGGTGGTACCCACAGATACGCAGTATTTT. Protein product: CSARDRVVPTDTQYF.

This clonotype was counted many times. The rearrangement joins TRBV7-9 to TRBJ2-1, with unresolved D. CDR3 length equals 12 residues. The V gene lost 5 bases and the J gene lost 10 bases, with 12 bases spanning the gap. Per the germline V gene, CDR1 is SEHNR and CDR2 is FQNEAQ (reference sequence). CDR3 sequence: CASSPTRSEQFF. In nucleotides, the CDR3 is TGTGCCAGCAGCCCCACACGGTCCGAGCAGTTCTTC.

The table lists this clonotype with many counts. The chain combines TRBV28 with TRBJ2-7; D is possibly TRBD2 (5 bases). Germline values: CDR1 MDHEN, CDR2 SYDVKM. V was clipped by 6 bases and J by 3 bases, with 12 bases between them. The length of the CDR3 is 13 residues. Here the CDR3 reads CASSRGPVYEQYF. The CDR3 region has the DNA TGTGCCAGCAGCCGGGGTCCTGTCTACGAGCAGTACTTC.

The chain employs TRBV20-1 and TRBJ2-4; D not certain. V was pared by 1 base and J by 0 bases, with 22 bases between. Germline V gene lookup returns CDR1 DFQATT and CDR2 SNEGSKA (reference sequence). The CDR3 runs to 19 residues. CDR3 sequence: CSARGSRAESTIAKNIQYF. The CDR3 DNA sequence: TGCAGTGCTAGAGGCAGCCGGGCCGAGTCAACCATAGCCAAAAACATTCAGTACTTC.

This clonotype has a count of ten or more. The CDR3 spells CASSLGSALNEKLFF. The CDR3 DNA sequence: TGTGCCAGCAGCTTAGGCTCGGCCTTAAATGAAAAACTGTTTTTT. The chain links TRBV11-2 to TRBJ1-4; D not certain. The germline V and J ends were trimmed by 1 base and 5 bases, with 11 bases remaining between them. The CDR3 length is 15 residues. Germline-derived CDR1 and CDR2 are SGHAT and FQNNGV.

In its sample, this clonotype was seen many times. The rearrangement uses TRBV28 and TRBJ1-5, with a tentative D call TRBD1 (6 bases). In germline, CDR1 is MDHEN, CDR2 SYDVKM. The CDR3 runs 16 residues. V lost 3 bases, J lost 1 base, and 13 bases lay in between. The CDR3 coding sequence is TGTGCCAGCAGTTTTCAGACAGGAGGCAGCAATCAGCCCCAGCATTTT. This translates into CASSFQTGGSNQPQHF.

This clonotype occurred many times. CDR3: CASGRPVSAEQYF. Here the CDR3 DNA reads TGTGCCAGCGGCCGCCCGGTATCGGCCGAGCAGTACTTC. The chain has TRBV27 and TRBJ2-7; D gene uncertain. In germline, CDR1 is MNHEY, CDR2 SMNVEV (reference sequence). Trimming left V 8 bases short and J 6 bases short, with 17 bases between. The CDR3 has 13 residues.

With respect to this clonotype: A much larger clone sits a single nucleotide away, making a read error possible. The chain is built from TRBV9 and TRBJ1-2; D not certain. The CDR3 sequence is 13 residues long. From germline, CDR1 is SGDLS and CDR2 YYNGEE. CDR3 coding DNA: TGTGCCAGCAGCGTAGGCGGGAACTATGGCGACACCTTC. This codes for CASSVGGNYGDTF.

This clonotype was detected many times. V is TRBV20-1 and J is TRBJ2-1; 10 positions match TRBD2. Trimming took 6 bases from V and 4 from J; bases not matched to a gene: 21. The CDR3 is 19 amino acids. Germline V gene data show CDR1 as DFQATT and CDR2 as SNEGSKA (reference sequence). The CDR3 spells CSAGTFTNYGLAAYNEQFF. The CDR3 nucleotides read TGCAGTGCCGGGACTTTTACCAATTACGGACTAGCGGCATACAATGAGCAGTTCTTC.

This clonotype was detected ten times or more. The V call is TRBV6-1, the J call TRBJ2-4; D gene uncertain. Trimming stripped 7 bases from V and 0 bases from J, with 16 bases between. The germline V gene has CDR1 MNHNS and CDR2 SASEGT. This CDR3 region has 16 residues. CDR3 sequence: CASKERHLVAKNIQYF. In DNA form, the CDR3 reads TGTGCCAGCAAAGAGAGGCACCTAGTAGCCAAAAACATTCAGTACTTC.